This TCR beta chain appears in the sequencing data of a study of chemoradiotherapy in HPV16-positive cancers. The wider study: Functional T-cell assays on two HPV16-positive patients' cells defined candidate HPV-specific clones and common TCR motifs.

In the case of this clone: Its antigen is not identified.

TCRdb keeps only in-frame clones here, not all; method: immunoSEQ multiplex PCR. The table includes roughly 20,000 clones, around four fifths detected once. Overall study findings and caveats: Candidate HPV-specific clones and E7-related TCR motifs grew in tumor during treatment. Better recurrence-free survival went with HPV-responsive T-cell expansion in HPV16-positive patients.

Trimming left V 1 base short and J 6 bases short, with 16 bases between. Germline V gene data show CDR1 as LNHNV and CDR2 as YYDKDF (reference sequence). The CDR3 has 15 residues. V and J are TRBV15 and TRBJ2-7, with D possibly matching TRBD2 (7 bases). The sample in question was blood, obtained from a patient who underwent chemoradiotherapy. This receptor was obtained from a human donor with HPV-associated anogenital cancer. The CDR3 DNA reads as TGTGCCACCAGCAGAGGGGCAGGACTAGGGGGCGAGCAGTACTTC. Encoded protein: CATSRGAGLGGEQYF.